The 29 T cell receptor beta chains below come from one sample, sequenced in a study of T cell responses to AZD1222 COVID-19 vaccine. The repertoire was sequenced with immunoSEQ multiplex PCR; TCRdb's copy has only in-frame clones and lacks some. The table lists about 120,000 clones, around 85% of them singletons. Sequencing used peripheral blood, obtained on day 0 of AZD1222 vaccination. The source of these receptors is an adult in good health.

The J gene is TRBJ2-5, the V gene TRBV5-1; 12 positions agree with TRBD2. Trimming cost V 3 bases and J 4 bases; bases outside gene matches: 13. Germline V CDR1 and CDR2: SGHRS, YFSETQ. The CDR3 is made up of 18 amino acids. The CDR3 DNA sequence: TGCGCCAGCAGCTACGGGACTAGCGGGCGGAGGCTAGGAGAGACCCAGTACTTC. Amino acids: CASSYGTSGRRLGETQYF.

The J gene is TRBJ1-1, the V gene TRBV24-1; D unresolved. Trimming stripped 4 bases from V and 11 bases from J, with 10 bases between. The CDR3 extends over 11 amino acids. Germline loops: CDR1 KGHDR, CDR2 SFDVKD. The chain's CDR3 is CATSDSATAFF. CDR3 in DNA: TGTGCCACCAGTGACTCTGCCACGGCTTTCTTT.

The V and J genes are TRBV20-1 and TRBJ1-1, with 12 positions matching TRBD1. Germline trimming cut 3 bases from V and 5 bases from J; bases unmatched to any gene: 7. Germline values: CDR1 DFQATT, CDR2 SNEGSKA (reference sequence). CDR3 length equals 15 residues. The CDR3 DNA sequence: TGCAGTGCTAGTTATTGGGACAGGGGGCTTACTGAAGCTTTCTTT. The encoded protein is CSASYWDRGLTEAFF.

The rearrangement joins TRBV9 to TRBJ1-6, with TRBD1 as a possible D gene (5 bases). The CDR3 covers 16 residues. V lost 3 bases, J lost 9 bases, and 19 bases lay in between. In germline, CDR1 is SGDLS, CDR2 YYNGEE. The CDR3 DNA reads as TGTGCCAGCAGCGGGCCGGGCGAGAGGGGCACTTCACCCCTCCACTTT. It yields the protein CASSGPGERGTSPLHF.

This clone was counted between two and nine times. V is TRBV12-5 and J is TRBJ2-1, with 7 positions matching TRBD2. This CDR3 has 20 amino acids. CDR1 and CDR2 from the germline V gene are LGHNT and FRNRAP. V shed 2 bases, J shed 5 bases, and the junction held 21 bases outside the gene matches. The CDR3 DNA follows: TGTGCTAGTGGTTTGCCAACTGGGAGGGTAGCGCCACGGGAGAACAATGAGCAGTTCTTC. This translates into CASGLPTGRVAPRENNEQFF.

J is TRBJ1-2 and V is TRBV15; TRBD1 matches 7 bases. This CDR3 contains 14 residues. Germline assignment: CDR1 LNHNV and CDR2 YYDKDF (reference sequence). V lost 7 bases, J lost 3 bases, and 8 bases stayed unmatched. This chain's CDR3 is CATNRGDSDYGYTF. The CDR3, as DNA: TGTGCCACCAACCGAGGGGACAGCGACTATGGCTACACCTTC.

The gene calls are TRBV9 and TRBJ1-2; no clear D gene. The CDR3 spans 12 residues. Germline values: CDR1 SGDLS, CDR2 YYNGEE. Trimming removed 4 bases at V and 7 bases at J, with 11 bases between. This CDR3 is CASSPDPGGYTF. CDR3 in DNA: TGTGCCAGCAGCCCAGACCCGGGTGGCTACACCTTC.

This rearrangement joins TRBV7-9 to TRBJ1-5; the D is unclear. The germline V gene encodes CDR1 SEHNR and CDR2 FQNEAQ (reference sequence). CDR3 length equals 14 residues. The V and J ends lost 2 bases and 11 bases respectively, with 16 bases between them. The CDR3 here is CASSLRAGVLAQHF. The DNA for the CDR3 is TGTGCCAGCAGCTTACGGGCAGGTGTTTTGGCCCAGCATTTT.

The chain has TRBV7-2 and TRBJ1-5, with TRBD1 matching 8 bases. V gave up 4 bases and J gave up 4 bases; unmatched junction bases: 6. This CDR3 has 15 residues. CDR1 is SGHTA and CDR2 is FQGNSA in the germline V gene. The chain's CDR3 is CASSSTGGWNQPQHF. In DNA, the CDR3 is TGTGCCAGCAGCTCTACAGGGGGGTGGAATCAGCCCCAGCATTTT.

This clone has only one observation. The CDR3 region is CAWSRKNEQFF. The CDR3 region has the DNA TGTGCCTGGAGCCGGAAGAATGAGCAGTTCTTC. The chain has TRBV30 and TRBJ2-1; D is undetermined. V dropped 3 bases and J dropped 7 bases, with 7 bases sitting between them. This CDR3 region has 11 residues. Germline CDR1 is GTSNPN and CDR2 is SVGIG (reference sequence).

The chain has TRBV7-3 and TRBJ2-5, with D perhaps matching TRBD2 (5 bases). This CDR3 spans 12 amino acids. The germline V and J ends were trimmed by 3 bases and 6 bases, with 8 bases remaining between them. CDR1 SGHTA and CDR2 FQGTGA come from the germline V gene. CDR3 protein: CASSFGGQTQYF. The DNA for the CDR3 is TGTGCCAGCAGCTTCGGAGGACAGACCCAGTACTTC.

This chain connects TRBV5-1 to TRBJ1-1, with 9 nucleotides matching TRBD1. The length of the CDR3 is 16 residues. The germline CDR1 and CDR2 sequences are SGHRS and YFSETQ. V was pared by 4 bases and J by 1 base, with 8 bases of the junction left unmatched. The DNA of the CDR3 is TGCGCCAGCAGCCTTCTACAGGGGGCGGCGAACACTGAAGCTTTCTTT. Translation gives CASSLLQGAANTEAFF.

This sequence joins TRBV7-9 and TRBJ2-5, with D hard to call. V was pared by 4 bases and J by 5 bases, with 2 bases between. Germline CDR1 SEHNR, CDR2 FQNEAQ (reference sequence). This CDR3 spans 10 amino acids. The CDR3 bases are TGTGCCAGCAGCTCGGAGACCCAGTACTTC. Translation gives CASSSETQYF.

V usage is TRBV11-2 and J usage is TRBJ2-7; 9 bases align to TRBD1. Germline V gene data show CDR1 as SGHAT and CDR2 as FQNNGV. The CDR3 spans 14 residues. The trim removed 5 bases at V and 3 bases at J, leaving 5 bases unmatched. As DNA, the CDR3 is TGTGCCAGCAGCCTAGGACAGGGGAACTACGAGCAGTACTTC. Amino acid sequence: CASSLGQGNYEQYF. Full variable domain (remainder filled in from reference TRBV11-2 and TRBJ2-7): EAGVAQSPRYKIIEKRQSVAFWCNPISGHATLYWYQQILGQGPKLLIQFQNNGVVDDSQLPKDRFSAERLKGVDSTLKIQPAKLEDSAVYLCASSLGQGNYEQYFGPGTRLTVT.

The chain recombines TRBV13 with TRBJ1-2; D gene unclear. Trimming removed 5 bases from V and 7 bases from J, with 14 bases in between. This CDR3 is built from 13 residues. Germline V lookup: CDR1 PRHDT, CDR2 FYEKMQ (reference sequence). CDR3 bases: TGTGCCAGCAGCGCCCGGGGTCCCGCTGGCTACACCTTC. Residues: CASSARGPAGYTF.

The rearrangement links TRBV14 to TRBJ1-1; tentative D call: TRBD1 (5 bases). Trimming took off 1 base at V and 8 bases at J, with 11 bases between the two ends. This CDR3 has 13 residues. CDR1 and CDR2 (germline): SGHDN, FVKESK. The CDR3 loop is CASSQVRGLEAFF. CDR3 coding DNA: TGTGCCAGCAGCCAAGTTAGGGGACTCGAAGCTTTCTTT.

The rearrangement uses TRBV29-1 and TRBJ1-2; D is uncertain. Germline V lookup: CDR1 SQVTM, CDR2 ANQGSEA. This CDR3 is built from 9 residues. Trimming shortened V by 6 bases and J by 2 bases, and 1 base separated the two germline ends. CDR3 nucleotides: TGCAGCGTGAACTATGGCTACACCTTC. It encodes CSVNYGYTF. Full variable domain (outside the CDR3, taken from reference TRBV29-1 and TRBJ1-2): SAVISQKPSRDICQRGTSLTIQCQVDSQVTMMFWYRQQPGQSLTLIATANQGSEATYESGFVIDKFPISRPNLTFSTLTVSNMSPEDSSIYLCSVNYGYTFGSGTRLTVV.

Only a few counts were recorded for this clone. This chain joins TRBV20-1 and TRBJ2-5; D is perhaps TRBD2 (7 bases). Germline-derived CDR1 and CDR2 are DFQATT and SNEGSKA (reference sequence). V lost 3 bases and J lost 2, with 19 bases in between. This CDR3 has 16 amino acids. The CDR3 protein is CSASRGLGGRQETQYF. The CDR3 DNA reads TGCAGTGCTAGTAGAGGTTTGGGGGGGCGTCAAGAGACCCAGTACTTC.

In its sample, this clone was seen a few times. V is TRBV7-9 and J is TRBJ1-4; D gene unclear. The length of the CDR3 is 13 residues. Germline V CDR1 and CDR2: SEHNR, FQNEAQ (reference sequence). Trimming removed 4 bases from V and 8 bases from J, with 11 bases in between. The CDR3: CASSSWIEEKLFF. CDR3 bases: TGTGCCAGCAGCTCTTGGATTGAGGAAAAACTGTTTTTT.

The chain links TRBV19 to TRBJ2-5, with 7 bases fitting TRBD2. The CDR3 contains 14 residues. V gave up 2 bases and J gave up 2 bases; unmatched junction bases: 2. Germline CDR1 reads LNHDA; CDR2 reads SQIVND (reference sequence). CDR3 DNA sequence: TGTGCCAGTAGTATACTAGCGGAACAAGAGACCCAGTACTTC. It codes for CASSILAEQETQYF. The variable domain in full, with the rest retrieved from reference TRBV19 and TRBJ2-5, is DGGITQSPKYLFRKEGQNVTLSCEQNLNHDAMYWYRQDPGQGLRLIYYSQIVNDFQKGDIAEGYSVSREKKESFPLTVTSAQKNPTAFYLCASSILAEQETQYFGPGTRLLVL.

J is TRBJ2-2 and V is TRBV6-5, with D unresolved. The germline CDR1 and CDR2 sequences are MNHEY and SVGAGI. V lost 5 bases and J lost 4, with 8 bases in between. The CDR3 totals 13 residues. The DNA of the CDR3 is TGTGCCAGCAGTCGTGTCTTCACCGGGGAGCTGTTTTTT. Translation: CASSRVFTGELFF.

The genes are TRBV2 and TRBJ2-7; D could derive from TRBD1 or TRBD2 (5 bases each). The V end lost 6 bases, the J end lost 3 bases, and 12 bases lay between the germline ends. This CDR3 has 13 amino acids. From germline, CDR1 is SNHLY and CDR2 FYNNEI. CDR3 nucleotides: TGTGCCAGCAGCGGGACGTTTAGCTACGAGCAGTACTTC. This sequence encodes CASSGTFSYEQYF.

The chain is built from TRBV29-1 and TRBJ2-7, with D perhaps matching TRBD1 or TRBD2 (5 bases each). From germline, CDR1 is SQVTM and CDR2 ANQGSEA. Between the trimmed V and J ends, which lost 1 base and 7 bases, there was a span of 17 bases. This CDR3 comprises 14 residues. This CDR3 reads CSVEGAGTPREQYF. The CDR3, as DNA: TGCAGCGTTGAAGGGGCAGGGACCCCGAGGGAGCAGTACTTC.

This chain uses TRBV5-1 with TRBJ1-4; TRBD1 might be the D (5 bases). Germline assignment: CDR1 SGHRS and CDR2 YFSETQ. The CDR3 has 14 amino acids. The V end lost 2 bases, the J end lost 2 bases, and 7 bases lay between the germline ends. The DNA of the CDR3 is TGCGCCAGCAGCTTCGGGGGGACTAATGAAAAACTGTTTTTT. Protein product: CASSFGGTNEKLFF. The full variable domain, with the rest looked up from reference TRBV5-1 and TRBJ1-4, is KAGVTQTPRYLIKTRGQQVTLSCSPISGHRSVSWYQQTPGQGLQFLFEYFSETQRNKGNFPGRFSGRQFSNSRSEMNVSTLELGDSALYLCASSFGGTNEKLFFGSGTQLSVL.

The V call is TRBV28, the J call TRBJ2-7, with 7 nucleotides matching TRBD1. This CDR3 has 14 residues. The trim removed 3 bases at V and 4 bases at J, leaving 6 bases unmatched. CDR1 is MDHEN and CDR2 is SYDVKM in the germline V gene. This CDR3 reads CASSFQGGGYEQYF. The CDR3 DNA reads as TGTGCCAGCAGTTTTCAAGGGGGCGGGTACGAGCAGTACTTC.

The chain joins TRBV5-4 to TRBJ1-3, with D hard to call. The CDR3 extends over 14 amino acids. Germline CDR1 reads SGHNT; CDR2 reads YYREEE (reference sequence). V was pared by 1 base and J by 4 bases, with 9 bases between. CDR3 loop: CASSLSYRGNTIYF. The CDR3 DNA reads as TGTGCCAGCAGCTTGAGTTACAGAGGAAACACCATATATTTT. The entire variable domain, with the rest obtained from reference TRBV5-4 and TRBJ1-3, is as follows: ETGVTQSPTHLIKTRGQQVTLRCSSQSGHNTVSWYQQALGQGPQFIFQYYREEENGRGNFPPRFSGLQFPNYSSELNVNALELDDSALYLCASSLSYRGNTIYFGEGSWLTVV.

The DNA of the CDR3 is TGTGCCAGCAGCGTAGAAGTAGGGGACAAGCAGTTCTTC. It codes for CASSVEVGDKQFF. The chain combines TRBV6-4 with TRBJ2-1; possible D gene TRBD1, 6 bases. V dropped 6 bases and J dropped 11 bases, with 17 bases sitting between them. This CDR3 has 13 residues. Germline CDR1 is MRHNA and CDR2 is SNTAGT.

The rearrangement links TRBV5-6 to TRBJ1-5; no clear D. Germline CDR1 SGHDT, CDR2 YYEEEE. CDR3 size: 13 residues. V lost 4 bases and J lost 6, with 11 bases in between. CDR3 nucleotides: TGTGCCAGCAGCCGGGCCTTGTCTCAGCCCCAGCATTTT. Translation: CASSRALSQPQHF. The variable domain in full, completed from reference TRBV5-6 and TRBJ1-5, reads DAGVTQSPTHLIKTRGQQVTLRCSPKSGHDTVSWYQQALGQGPQFIFQYYEEEERQRGNFPDRFSGHQFPNYSSELNVNALLLGDSALYLCASSRALSQPQHFGDGTRLSIL.

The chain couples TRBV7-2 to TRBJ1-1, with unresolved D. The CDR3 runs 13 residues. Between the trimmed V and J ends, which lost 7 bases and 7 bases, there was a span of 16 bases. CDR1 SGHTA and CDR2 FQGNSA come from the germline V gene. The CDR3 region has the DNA TGTGCCAGCATCAAGGGTCGACGGCTTGAAGCTTTCTTT. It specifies CASIKGRRLEAFF.